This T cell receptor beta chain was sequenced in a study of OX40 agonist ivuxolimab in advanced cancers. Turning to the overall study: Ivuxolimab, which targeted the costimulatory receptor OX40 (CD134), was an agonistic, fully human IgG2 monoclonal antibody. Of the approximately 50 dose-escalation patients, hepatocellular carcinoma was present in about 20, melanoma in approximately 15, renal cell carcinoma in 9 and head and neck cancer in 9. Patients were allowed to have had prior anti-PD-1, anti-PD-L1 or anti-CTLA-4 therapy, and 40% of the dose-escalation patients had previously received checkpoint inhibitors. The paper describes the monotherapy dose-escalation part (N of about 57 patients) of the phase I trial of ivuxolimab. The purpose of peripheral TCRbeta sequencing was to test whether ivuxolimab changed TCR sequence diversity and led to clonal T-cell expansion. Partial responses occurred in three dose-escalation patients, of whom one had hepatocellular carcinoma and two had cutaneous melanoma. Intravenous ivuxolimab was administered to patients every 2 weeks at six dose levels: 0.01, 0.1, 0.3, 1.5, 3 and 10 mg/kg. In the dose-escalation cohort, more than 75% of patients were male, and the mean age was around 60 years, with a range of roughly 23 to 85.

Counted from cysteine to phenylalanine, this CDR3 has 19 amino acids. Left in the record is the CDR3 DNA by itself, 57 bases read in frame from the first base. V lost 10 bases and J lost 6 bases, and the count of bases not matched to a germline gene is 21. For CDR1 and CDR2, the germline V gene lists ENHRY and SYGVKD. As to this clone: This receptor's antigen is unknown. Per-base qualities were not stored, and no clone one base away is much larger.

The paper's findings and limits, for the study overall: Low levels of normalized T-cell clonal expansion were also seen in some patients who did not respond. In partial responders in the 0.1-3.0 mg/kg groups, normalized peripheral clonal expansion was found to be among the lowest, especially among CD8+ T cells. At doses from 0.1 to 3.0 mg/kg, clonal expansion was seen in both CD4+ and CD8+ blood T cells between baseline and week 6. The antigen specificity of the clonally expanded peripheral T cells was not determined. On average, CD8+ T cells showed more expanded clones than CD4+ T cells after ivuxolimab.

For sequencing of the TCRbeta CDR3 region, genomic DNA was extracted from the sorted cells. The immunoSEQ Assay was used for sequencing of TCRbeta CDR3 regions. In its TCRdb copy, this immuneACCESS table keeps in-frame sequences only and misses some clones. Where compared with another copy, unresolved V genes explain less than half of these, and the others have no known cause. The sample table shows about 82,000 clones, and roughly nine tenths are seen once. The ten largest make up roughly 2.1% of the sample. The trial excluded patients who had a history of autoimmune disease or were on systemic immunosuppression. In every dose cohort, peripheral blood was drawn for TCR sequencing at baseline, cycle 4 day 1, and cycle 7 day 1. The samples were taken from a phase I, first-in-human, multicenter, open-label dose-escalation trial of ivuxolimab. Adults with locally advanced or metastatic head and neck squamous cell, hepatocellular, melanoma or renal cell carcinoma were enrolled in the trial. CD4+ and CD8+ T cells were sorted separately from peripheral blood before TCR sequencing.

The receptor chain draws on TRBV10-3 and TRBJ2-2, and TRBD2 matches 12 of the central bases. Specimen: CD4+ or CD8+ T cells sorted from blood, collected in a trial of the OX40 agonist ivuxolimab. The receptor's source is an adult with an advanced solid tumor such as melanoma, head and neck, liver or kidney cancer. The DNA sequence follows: TGTGCCACCGCTACGCCTAGCGGGAGGGTCGGAAATTCTGCCGGGGAGCTGTTTTTT. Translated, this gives CATATPSGRVGNSAGELFF.